Presented here are 11 T cell receptor beta chains from one specimen sequenced in a study of breast tumors, draining lymph nodes, adjacent tissues. From the multiplex PCR reads, TCRdb called clonotypes with MiXCR, one entry per CDR3 protein. The table shows 200,000 to 300,000 distinct CDR3 sequences, with more than 30% occurring only once. The lymph nodes were axillary draining lymph nodes from breast cancer patients. The sequenced sample was axillary lymph node tissue. The receptor set was obtained from a female donor with breast cancer. Some clones in this sample may be carry-over from other donors' samples.

This clonotype was seen at least ten times. This rearrangement joins TRBV10-2 to TRBJ2-1; D is perhaps TRBD2 (6 bases). The V end was cut by 6 bases, the J end by 5 bases, with 23 bases between. The CDR3 contains 17 residues. CDR1 and CDR2 (germline): WSHSY, SAAADI. The CDR3 region has the DNA TGCGCCAGCAGCGACGTAGAGGGGACTGGGAAGGACAATGAGCAGTTCTTC. Residues: CASSDVEGTGKDNEQFF.

This clonotype was seen ten or more times. J is TRBJ2-5 and V is TRBV29-1; 7 bases align to TRBD2. The V segment lost 7 bases and the J segment 5 bases; nucleotides outside the gene matches: 7. Germline assignment: CDR1 SQVTM and CDR2 ANQGSEA. The CDR3 sequence is 12 residues long. CDR3 in amino acids: CSGGSGGETQYF. CDR3 nucleotide sequence: TGCAGCGGGGGATCCGGGGGGGAGACCCAGTACTTC. Drawing the rest from reference TRBV29-1 and TRBJ2-5, the complete variable domain is SAVISQKPSRDICQRGTSLTIQCQVDSQVTMMFWYRQQPGQSLTLIATANQGSEATYESGFVIDKFPISRPNLTFSTLTVSNMSPEDSSIYLCSGGSGGETQYFGPGTRLLVL.

In this sample, this clonotype turned up many times. The J gene is TRBJ2-3, the V gene TRBV7-3, with 7 bases that match TRBD2. V was clipped by 2 bases and J by 6 bases; unmatched bases: 8. CDR3 length equals 15 residues. Looked up from germline, CDR1 is SGHTA and CDR2 is FQGTGA. The CDR3 DNA reads TGTGCCAGCAGCTTAGGGGCGGGAGTGGGTGATACGCAGTATTTT. It specifies CASSLGAGVGDTQYF.

Details on this clonotype: A read error may be the cause here, since a much bigger clone is one base away. As DNA, the CDR3 is TGTGCCAGCAGCTTAGAGTCCTCAGGCTCCTACGAGCAGTACTTC. Its translation is CASSLESSGSYEQYF. This chain connects TRBV11-2 to TRBJ2-7, with D unresolved. Trimming took 0 bases from V and 0 from J, leaving 9 bases between them. The CDR3 consists of 15 residues. Germline assignment: CDR1 SGHAT and CDR2 FQNNGV.

In regard to this clonotype: At one of its ends the junction is not consistent with the germline gene, which may arise from a read error. V and J are TRBV9 and TRBJ2-2; 11 bases are a match to TRBD2. Germline CDR1 SGDLS, CDR2 YYNGEE. The CDR3 totals 16 residues. The chain's CDR3 is CASSVAGTSGTGELSW. In DNA, the CDR3 is TGTGCCAGCAGCGTAGCCGGGACTAGCGGAACCGGGGAGCTGTCTTGG. Variable domain in full (rest from reference TRBV9 and TRBJ2-2): DSGVTQTPKHLITATGQRVTLRCSPRSGDLSVYWYQQSLDQGLQFLIQYYNGEERAKGNILERFSAQQFPDLHSELNLSSLELGDSALYFCASSVAGTSGTGELSWGEGSRLTVL.

The V gene is TRBV5-4, the J gene TRBJ2-3; a weak D match, TRBD2 (6 bases). The CDR3 runs 14 residues. Per the germline V gene, CDR1 is SGHNT and CDR2 is YYREEE (reference sequence). V was shortened by 2 bases and J by 5 bases, with 12 bases between the two germline ends. The chain's CDR3 is CASSFGPGVDTQYF. DNA for the CDR3: TGTGCCAGCAGCTTCGGTCCGGGGGTAGATACGCAGTATTTT.

For this clonotype: This may arise from a read error, as a much more abundant clone is one base away. The chain is built from TRBV18 and TRBJ1-6; D call uncertain. This CDR3 region has 13 residues. The germline gives CDR1 KGHSH, CDR2 LQKENI. V lost 2 bases and J lost 13, with 12 bases in between. The CDR3 DNA reads as TGTGCCAGCTCACCAATGGAGGCCTCTCCCCTCCACTTT. Its protein product is CASSPMEASPLHF. Looking up the rest from reference TRBV18 and TRBJ1-6 gives the full variable domain: NAGVMQNPRHLVRRRGQEARLRCSPMKGHSHVYWYRQLPEEGLKFMVYLQKENIIDESGMPKERFSAEFPKEGPSILRIQQVVRGDSAAYFCASSPMEASPLHFGNGTRLTVT.

This clonotype was counted at least ten times. The chain employs TRBV6-5 and TRBJ2-7; D is undetermined. The CDR3 has 13 residues. Per the germline V gene, CDR1 is MNHEY and CDR2 is SVGAGI. With 2 bases removed from V and 2 bases from J, the gap between germline ends came to 7 bases. Here the CDR3 reads CASSYRRAYEQYF. As DNA, the CDR3 is TGTGCCAGCAGTTACAGACGGGCCTACGAGCAGTACTTC.

V usage is TRBV3-2 and J usage is TRBJ2-3; the listed D gene, TRBD2, was not tested against the DNA. TRBV3-2 is recorded as a pseudogene. This CDR3 region has 17 residues. The CDR3 loop reads CASSQPTGTSSTDTQYF. DNA of the CDR3: TGTGCCAGCAGCCAGCCGACCGGGACTAGCAGCACAGATACGCAGTATTTT.

Note on this clonotype: This could be a read error, since a much larger clone is one nucleotide away. This chain links TRBV11-2 with TRBJ2-7, with 8 bases lining up with TRBD1. CDR1 SGHAT and CDR2 FQNNGV come from the germline V gene. Losses at the gene ends were 6 bases for V and 0 bases for J; bases not matched to a gene: 16. The CDR3 totals 18 residues. For the CDR3, the DNA is TGTGCCAGCAGGGGACAGGCCCCTCGGCGGGTTATCTCCTACGAGCAGTACTTC. It specifies CASRGQAPRRVISYEQYF.

This clonotype was found many times. The genes are TRBV5-4 and TRBJ2-7; 8 nucleotides agree with TRBD1. This CDR3 spans 14 amino acids. Germline-derived CDR1 and CDR2 are SGHNT and YYREEE (reference sequence). V gave up 1 base and J gave up 3 bases; unmatched junction bases: 3. DNA of the CDR3: TGTGCCAGCAGCTTGACAGGGGGAGACTACGAGCAGTACTTC. Amino acids: CASSLTGGDYEQYF.